A selection of T cell receptor beta chains follows, all from one sample in a study of identical twins. A single record per CDR3 protein comes from TCRdb applying MiXCR to the 5' RACE reads. Of about 290,000 distinct CDR3 sequences in the sample, over 8.5% were seen once. These sequences were also reported in another study, on yellow fever vaccine responses in identical twins.

Sequencing input: CD8+ T cells sorted from blood. The receptors here all came from a woman between 18 and 30 years old in good health. Both conserved end residues are part of each CDR3. A D gene is named only where the DNA matches it firmly. For some rows the clone size is stated as once, few or many, or as a class when expanded; others skip it.

many,TRBV7-2,TRBJ1-2,.,TGTGCCAGCAGCTCGGTGGCGGGCTCGACCTATGGCTACACCTTC,CASSSVAGSTYGYTF
few,TRBV11-1,TRBJ2-1,TRBD2,TGTGCCAGCAGCCTGACTAGCGGGATCATTCCCTCCTACAATGAGCAGTTCTTC,CASSLTSGIIPSYNEQFF
few,TRBV28,TRBJ2-3,.,TGTGCCAGCAGTTTGCTTCTGGGCTCGGTCACAGATACGCAGTATTTT,CASSLLLGSVTDTQYF
.,TRBV12-3/TRBV12-4,TRBJ2-4,TRBD1,TGTGCCAGCCGGACAGGGCTTGGCAAAAACATTCAGTACTTC,CASRTGLGKNIQYF
.,TRBV4-1,TRBJ2-7,.,TGCGCCAGCAGGAGTGGGGGGGAGCAGTACTTC,CASRSGGEQYF
few,TRBV6-4,TRBJ2-7,.,TGTGCCAGCAGTGCCCGGACCCACCCCTCCTACGAGCAGTACTTC,CASSARTHPSYEQYF
many,TRBV7-8,TRBJ2-5,TRBD2,TGTGCCAGCAGCTTCGAACTAGCGGGGAAAGAGACCCAGTACTTC,CASSFELAGKETQYF
many,TRBV7-9,TRBJ1-6,.,TGTGCCAGCAGCGCCGACGGGGGCCCAAATTCACCCCTCCACTTT,CASSADGGPNSPLHF
.,TRBV7-2,TRBJ2-7,.,TGTGCCAGCAGCCCGATACGGGGCGAGCAGTACTTC,CASSPIRGEQYF
many,TRBV29-1,TRBJ2-7,TRBD2,TGCAGCGTTGAAGGGCTAGCGGGAGTCTACGAGCAGTACTTC,CSVEGLAGVYEQYF
.,TRBV4-3,TRBJ2-2,.,TGCGCCAGCAGCCAAGATTATGGGCTCGACGGGGACATCGGGGAGCTGTTTTTT,CASSQDYGLDGDIGELFF
.,TRBV29-1,TRBJ1-2,.,TGCAGCGTTCCACAACAGGGATCTTATGGCTACACCTTC,CSVPQQGSYGYTF
many,TRBV29-1,TRBJ2-5,.,TGCAGCGTGCGAAGGGACCGAGAGACCCAGTACTTC,CSVRRDRETQYF
.,TRBV12-3/TRBV12-4,TRBJ1-2,.,TGTGCCAGCAGTCTATCAACGTGGGCCTATGGCTACACCTTC,CASSLSTWAYGYTF
.,TRBV6-2/TRBV6-3,TRBJ2-1,TRBD1,TGTGCCAGCAGTTACCCGACAGGGGAACTCTTC,CASSYPTGELF
many,TRBV7-8,TRBJ2-2,.,TGTGCCAGCAGCTTAACTTTGGGGCTGAACACCGGGGAGCTGTTTTTT,CASSLTLGLNTGELFF
many,TRBV5-1,TRBJ2-7,TRBD1,TGCGCCAGCAGCTTGGTGGGACAGGGGTCCATCGACGAGCAGTACTTC,CASSLVGQGSIDEQYF
.,TRBV19,TRBJ2-7,TRBD1,TGTGCCAGTAGTACCTGGGACAGGGCCTACGAGCAGTACTTC,CASSTWDRAYEQYF
many,TRBV7-9,TRBJ1-2,TRBD1,TGTGCCAGCAGCCCCACAGCGACAGGGGGCTATGGCTACACCTTC,CASSPTATGGYGYTF
many,TRBV9,TRBJ2-1,TRBD2,TGTGCCAGCAGCGTAGAGGGACTAGCGGAATACAATGAGCAGTTCTTC,CASSVEGLAEYNEQFF
.,TRBV7-2,TRBJ2-1,.,TGTGCCAGCAGCTTAAGTTTTTTATCCAACAATGAGCAGTTCTTC,CASSLSFLSNNEQFF
many,TRBV6-6,TRBJ2-7,TRBD2,TGTGCCAGCAGTTACACTAGCGGGGACGAGCAGTACTTC,CASSYTSGDEQYF
many,TRBV7-9,TRBJ2-3,.,TGTGCCAGCAGTCACCCGACGGGGTACCCGTCAGATACGCAGTATTTT,CASSHPTGYPSDTQYF
many,TRBV2,TRBJ2-1,TRBD1,TGTGCCAGCCAGGGGGCGGGAAACAATGAGCAGTTCTTC,CASQGAGNNEQFF
.,TRBV19,TRBJ2-6,.,TGTGCCAGTAGTATCGGACCTTCTGGGGCCAACGTCCTGACTTTC,CASSIGPSGANVLTF
many,TRBV11-2,TRBJ2-3,.,TGTGCCAGCAGCCCACTACTAGCTTTTGGGTATACGCAGTATTTT,CASSPLLAFGYTQYF
many,TRBV6-2/TRBV6-3,TRBJ2-7,TRBD1,TGTGCCAGCAGTTACAAGAACCGGGACAGGGGCTCCTACGAGCAGTACTTC,CASSYKNRDRGSYEQYF
many,TRBV12-3/TRBV12-4,TRBJ2-5,.,TGTGCCAGCAGTTACCCCGACGGGGGATCCCTGTGGCCCCAGTACTTC,CASSYPDGGSLWPQYF
.,TRBV18,TRBJ2-7,.,TGTGCCAGCCGACGACAAGCGAGCTACGAGCAGTACTTC,CASRRQASYEQYF
.,TRBV7-9,TRBJ2-3,TRBD1,TGTGCCAGCAGCCAACGGGACAGGGAGACAGATACGCAGTATTTT,CASSQRDRETDTQYF
.,TRBV6-4,TRBJ2-3,.,TGTGCCAGCAGTGACTCGATTTCGGCGGGGGATACGCAGTATTTT,CASSDSISAGDTQYF